Shown below are 28 T cell receptor beta chains from a single sample sequenced in a study of blood T cells in healthy people across ages. For the second PCR, which ran for about 6 to 11 cycles, a sample-barcoded 5' primer and a J-beta primer mix were used. TCRdb fed the 5' RACE reads into MiXCR, producing one record per CDR3 protein. Found here are about 970,000 distinct CDR3 sequences, roughly 51% of them singletons; the top ten hold 20% to 25%. Sequenced material: blood. The receptor source for this set is a woman aged 55-69 years in good health.

The chain joins TRBV4-2 to TRBJ2-5; unclear D gene. This CDR3 spans 14 amino acids. Germline V gene lookup returns CDR1 LGHNA and CDR2 YNFKEQ. V lost 1 base, J lost 0 bases, and 6 bases lay in between. The CDR3 protein is CASSQVADQETQYF. The CDR3 bases are TGTGCCAGCAGCCAAGTGGCGGACCAAGAGACCCAGTACTTC.

This chain links TRBV30 with TRBJ1-2; D is ambiguous. The V and J ends lost 0 bases and 4 bases respectively, with 12 bases between them. This CDR3 region has 14 residues. The germline gives CDR1 GTSNPN, CDR2 SVGIG (reference sequence). CDR3 sequence reads: CAWSVPALGYGYTF. CDR3 bases: TGTGCCTGGAGTGTACCGGCTCTTGGCTATGGCTACACCTTC. The variable domain in full, completed from reference TRBV30 and TRBJ1-2, reads SQTIHQWPATLVQPVGSPLSLECTVEGTSNPNLYWYRQAAGRGLQLLFYSVGIGQISSEVPQNLSASRPQDRQFILSSKKLLLSDSGFYLCAWSVPALGYGYTFGSGTRLTVV.

This chain joins TRBV2 and TRBJ1-4; D is undetermined. CDR1 is SNHLY and CDR2 is FYNNEI in the germline V gene. The ends were cut back, 2 bases at V and 4 bases at J, with 8 bases in the middle. The CDR3 is 14 amino acids. The CDR3 sequence: CASSERTLNEKLFF. DNA of the CDR3: TGTGCCAGCAGTGAACGAACGCTTAATGAAAAACTGTTTTTT.

This clonotype was detected only a few times. The V and J genes are TRBV28 and TRBJ2-5, with a weak D call TRBD2 (6 bases). V shed 5 bases and J shed 2 bases, with 15 bases lying between them. Germline V gene data show CDR1 as MDHEN and CDR2 as SYDVKM. The CDR3 covers 15 residues. CDR3 in DNA: TGTGCCAGCAGTCCCGGGGTAGCGGAGCAAGAGACCCAGTACTTC. Its translation is CASSPGVAEQETQYF.

V and J are TRBV3-1 and TRBJ2-4; 7 bases map to TRBD1. This CDR3 is built from 14 residues. V dropped 6 bases and J dropped 4; count of bases not matched to a gene: 6. CDR1 LGHDT and CDR2 YNNKEL come from the germline V gene (reference sequence). Here the CDR3 reads CASSRQQGKNIQYF. The CDR3 DNA reads as TGTGCCAGCAGTCGTCAACAGGGGAAAAACATTCAGTACTTC.

This sequence joins TRBV28 and TRBJ2-2; possibly TRBD1 or TRBD2 for D (5 bases each). Trimming removed 2 bases from V and 1 base from J, with 11 bases in between. CDR1 and CDR2 (germline): MDHEN, SYDVKM. The CDR3 contains 16 residues. The CDR3 DNA reads TGTGCCAGCAGTTTAATTGGGACCGTGAACACCGGGGAGCTGTTTTTT. Its translation: CASSLIGTVNTGELFF.

The chain is built from TRBV28 and TRBJ2-5, with D uncertain. Per germline, CDR1 MDHEN and CDR2 SYDVKM. This CDR3 has 13 residues. V shed 6 bases and J shed 0 bases, with 8 bases lying between them. Written as DNA, the CDR3 is TGTGCCAGCAGCCCTAGGTACCAAGAGACCCAGTACTTC. As protein: CASSPRYQETQYF.

This clonotype was seen once. The genes are TRBV2 and TRBJ2-1; no reliable D call. CDR3 size: 10 residues. V shed 3 bases and J shed 9 bases, with 3 bases lying between them. Germline V gene sequence: CDR1 SNHLY, CDR2 FYNNEI. The CDR3, as DNA: TGTGCCAGCAGTGAGGTTGAGCAGTTCTTC. Translated: CASSEVEQFF.

V is TRBV7-9 and J is TRBJ2-1; D uncertain. Germline V gene data show CDR1 as SEHNR and CDR2 as FQNEAQ (reference sequence). Trimming left V 3 bases short and J 5 bases short, with 11 bases between. The CDR3 is 14 amino acids. The CDR3 DNA is TGTGCCAGCAGCTTGCTAGAAGTCCACAATGAGCAGTTCTTC. Translating it yields CASSLLEVHNEQFF.

The gene calls are TRBV20-1 and TRBJ2-6, with unresolved D. Germline loops: CDR1 DFQATT, CDR2 SNEGSKA (reference sequence). The CDR3 consists of 16 residues. V was trimmed by 2 bases and J by 2 bases, leaving 13 bases between them. Here the CDR3 DNA reads TGCAGTGCTAGACGCCCCGAAAGGGCTGGGGCCAACGTCCTGACTTTC. Translation: CSARRPERAGANVLTF.

This chain links TRBV30 with TRBJ1-6; D not resolved. CDR3 length equals 14 residues. V lost 8 bases and J lost 11, with 22 bases in between. In germline, CDR1 is GTSNPN, CDR2 SVGIG (reference sequence). The CDR3 is CASRNSGGGTPLHF. CDR3 in DNA: TGTGCCAGCCGGAACTCCGGAGGAGGGACACCCCTCCACTTT. The variable domain in full, completed from reference TRBV30 and TRBJ1-6, reads SQTIHQWPATLVQPVGSPLSLECTVEGTSNPNLYWYRQAAGRGLQLLFYSVGIGQISSEVPQNLSASRPQDRQFILSSKKLLLSDSGFYLCASRNSGGGTPLHFGNGTRLTVT.

The gene calls are TRBV7-2 and TRBJ2-7; D unclear. V lost 5 bases to trimming and J lost 3 bases, with 8 bases between them. Per germline, CDR1 SGHTA and CDR2 FQGNSA. This CDR3 has 12 amino acids. The CDR3 coding sequence is TGTGCCAGCAGCGACCGTTACTACGAGCAGTACTTC. Translation gives CASSDRYYEQYF.

This clonotype was counted between two and nine times. This chain links TRBV12-3 or TRBV12-4 with TRBJ2-3; TRBD2 matches at 13 bases. This CDR3 comprises 18 residues. V shed 2 bases and J 6 bases; nucleotides not matched to a gene: 11. The CDR3 protein is CASSLRGSGTSGTDTQYF. As DNA, the CDR3 is TGTGCCAGCAGTTTAAGGGGGTCCGGGACTAGCGGGACGGATACGCAGTATTTT.

This clonotype was detected only a few times. The V gene is TRBV18, the J gene TRBJ1-2; D not resolved. Trimming shortened V by 3 bases and J by 3 bases, and 8 bases separated the two germline ends. The CDR3 loop spans 13 amino acids. Germline loops: CDR1 KGHSH, CDR2 LQKENI. The CDR3 DNA reads as TGTGCCAGCTCACCGTCAGGAGACTATGGCTACACCTTC. Its translation is CASSPSGDYGYTF.

This clonotype was found a few times. The chain joins TRBV29-1 to TRBJ2-7; D tentatively fits TRBD1 or TRBD2 (5 bases each). Germline values: CDR1 SQVTM, CDR2 ANQGSEA. The ends were cut back, 0 bases at V and 0 bases at J, with 12 bases in the middle. CDR3 length equals 15 residues. This chain's CDR3 is CSVEDWDQSSYEQYF. The CDR3 region has the DNA TGCAGCGTTGAAGACTGGGACCAGAGCTCCTACGAGCAGTACTTC.

The chain has TRBV2 and TRBJ2-1; D gene uncertain. The germline V gene encodes CDR1 SNHLY and CDR2 FYNNEI. Trimming left V 10 bases short and J 1 base short, with 11 bases between. CDR3 length equals 13 residues. As DNA, the CDR3 is TGTGCCACCGGGCGAAGGTCCTACAATGAGCAGTTCTTC. It is translated as CATGRRSYNEQFF.

J is TRBJ2-5 and V is TRBV11-2; 7 bases map to TRBD1. The CDR3 is 16 amino acids. CDR1 and CDR2 from the germline V gene are SGHAT and FQNNGV. J lost 1 base, V lost 5 bases, and 10 bases had no gene match. The CDR3 reads CASSAMGQRSQETQYF. DNA of the CDR3: TGTGCCAGCAGCGCGATGGGACAGCGAAGCCAAGAGACCCAGTACTTC.

This clonotype was observed a few times. V is TRBV12-3 or TRBV12-4 and J is TRBJ2-7; 9 bases agree with TRBD1. The CDR3 has 15 residues. J was trimmed by 5 bases and V by 1 base; bases with no gene match: 6. The CDR3 is CASSLGGQGFHEQYF. CDR3 nucleotide sequence: TGTGCCAGCAGTTTAGGAGGACAGGGGTTCCACGAGCAGTACTTC.

J is TRBJ2-7 and V is TRBV20-1; possibly TRBD1 for D (5 bases). Germline V gene lookup returns CDR1 DFQATT and CDR2 SNEGSKA (reference sequence). V was shortened by 7 bases and J by 1 base, with 11 bases between the two germline ends. This CDR3 has 12 residues. This CDR3 is CSVAQDSYEQYF. The CDR3 DNA reads as TGCAGTGTCGCACAGGATTCCTACGAGCAGTACTTC.

The V gene is TRBV13, the J gene TRBJ1-5, with D unresolved. The CDR3 is 11 amino acids. The germline gives CDR1 PRHDT, CDR2 FYEKMQ (reference sequence). Trimming left V 4 bases short and J 9 bases short, with 7 bases between. CDR3 sequence (DNA): TGTGCCAGCAGCTCTGGGCCGCCCCAGCATTTT. Translating gives CASSSGPPQHF.

This clonotype was counted only a few times. The V and J genes are TRBV18 and TRBJ2-5; D possibly uses TRBD1 or TRBD2 (5 bases each). The CDR3 consists of 15 residues. Germline-derived CDR1 and CDR2 are KGHSH and LQKENI. Trimming left V 4 bases short and J 2 bases short, with 14 bases between. CDR3 sequence (DNA): TGTGCCAGCTCACAAGGACACTCGGGGCAAGAGACCCAGTACTTC. Translating it yields CASSQGHSGQETQYF.

This chain connects TRBV27 to TRBJ1-2; 9 bases line up with TRBD1. V was pared by 6 bases and J by 7 bases, with 12 bases of the junction left unmatched. This CDR3 is built from 15 residues. Germline V lookup: CDR1 MNHEY, CDR2 SMNVEV (reference sequence). The CDR3 region has the DNA TGTGCCAGCAGAACCCGGGACAGGGAGTTAGGTGGCTACACCTTC. It is translated as CASRTRDRELGGYTF.

The chain recombines TRBV6-2 or TRBV6-3 with TRBJ1-4, with TRBD1 matching 9 bases. The germline gives CDR1 MNHEY, CDR2 SVGEGT. CDR3 length: 14 residues. V trimming: 8 bases; J trimming: 8 bases; junction bases outside the gene matches: 9. This CDR3 is CASGEQGASEKLFF. CDR3 DNA: TGTGCCAGCGGTGAACAGGGGGCGAGCGAAAAACTGTTTTTT.

This rearrangement joins TRBV6-1 to TRBJ1-5; weak D call: TRBD1 (6 bases). Trimming pared 4 bases from V and 4 bases from J, leaving 14 bases between. The CDR3 has 15 residues. CDR1 is MNHNS, CDR2 SASEGT, per germline. The chain's CDR3 is CASSGDIGINQPQHF. Here the CDR3 DNA reads TGTGCCAGCAGTGGGGACATCGGGATAAATCAGCCCCAGCATTTT.

The V and J genes are TRBV24-1 and TRBJ2-3, with 8 bases lining up with TRBD1. Per germline, CDR1 KGHDR and CDR2 SFDVKD. With 5 bases clipped from V and 2 bases from J, the junction kept 5 bases outside the gene matches. The CDR3 runs to 15 residues. The CDR3 DNA sequence: TGTGCCACCAGTGTAGGACAGGGCCACACAGATACGCAGTATTTT. This codes for CATSVGQGHTDTQYF.

The V and J genes are TRBV3-1 and TRBJ2-7, with D maybe TRBD2 (6 bases). The CDR3 is 15 residues long. V lost 4 bases to trimming and J lost 0 bases, with 13 bases between them. Germline CDR1 LGHDT, CDR2 YNNKEL (reference sequence). The CDR3 sequence: CASSPGLPASYEQYF. The CDR3, as DNA: TGTGCCAGCAGCCCTGGACTACCGGCCTCCTACGAGCAGTACTTC.

The chain has TRBV6-2 or TRBV6-3 and TRBJ1-2, with unresolved D. CDR3 size: 14 residues. Trimming cost V 6 bases and J 3 bases, with 14 bases left between them. Germline V gene sequence: CDR1 MNHEY, CDR2 SVGEGT. The CDR3 region is CASRVMRSDYGYTF. The CDR3 DNA reads as TGTGCCAGCAGAGTCATGAGATCTGACTATGGCTACACCTTC.

In its sample, this clonotype was seen a few times. The V gene is TRBV28, the J gene TRBJ2-7; 8 bases map to TRBD2. This CDR3 region has 16 residues. Germline V gene lookup returns CDR1 MDHEN and CDR2 SYDVKM. J gave up 2 bases and V 6 bases, and 12 bases lay outside the gene matches. The chain's CDR3 is CASRDGGGFGAYEQYF. The CDR3 nucleotides are TGTGCCAGCAGGGACGGGGGGGGCTTTGGAGCCTACGAGCAGTACTTC.